This T cell receptor (beta chain) derives from a study of T cells in localized non-small cell lung cancer. Clones were read by immunoSEQ multiplex PCR, and TCRdb kept only the in-frame ones, dropping some. The data contain tens of thousands of clones, roughly three quarters of them seen just once; the ten biggest clones take up approximately 35%. This CDR3 region has 11 residues. The V gene end was trimmed by 8 bases and the J gene end by 7 bases; junction bases not matched to a gene: 5. The V gene's germline CDR1 is WSHSY and CDR2 SAAADI. Specimen: peripheral blood, collected before any cancer treatment. This chain joins TRBV10-2 and TRBJ2-7; 7 positions match TRBD2. This TCR derives from a male donor at least 60 years old with stage II squamous cell lung carcinoma. The CDR3 coding sequence is TGCGCCAGCGGGCCTAGCGGAGAGCAGTACTTC. Its protein product is CASGPSGEQYF.